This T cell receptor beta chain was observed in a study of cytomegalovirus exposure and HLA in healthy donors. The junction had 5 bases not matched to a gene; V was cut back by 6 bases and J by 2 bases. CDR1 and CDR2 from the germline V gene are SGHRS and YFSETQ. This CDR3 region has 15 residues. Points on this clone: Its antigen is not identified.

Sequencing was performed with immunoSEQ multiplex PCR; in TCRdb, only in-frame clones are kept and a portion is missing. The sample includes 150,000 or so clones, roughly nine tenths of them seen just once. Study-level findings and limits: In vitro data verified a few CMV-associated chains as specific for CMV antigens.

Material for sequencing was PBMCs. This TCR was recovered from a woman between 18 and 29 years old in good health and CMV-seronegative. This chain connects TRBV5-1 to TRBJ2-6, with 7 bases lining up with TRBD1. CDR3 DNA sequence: TGCGCCAGCAATAACAGGGGCCCTGGGGCCAACGTCCTGACTTTC. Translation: CASNNRGPGANVLTF.